This T cell receptor (beta chain) was obtained from a study of response to subunit inactivated influenza vaccine. Findings and caveats of the study: There was a suggestion from the authors that each seasonal influenza vaccination recruits few new T cells.

MiXCR, run by TCRdb on the RT-PCR reads, gives a single entry per CDR3 protein. The sample records around 580,000 distinct CDR3 sequences, 11% to 15% being singletons. This clonotype has just a few counts. The antigen is not known. This CDR3 comprises 16 residues. With 0 bases clipped from V and 2 bases from J, the junction kept 3 bases outside the gene matches. The germline V gene encodes CDR1 DFQATT and CDR2 SNEGSKA (reference sequence). Specimen: PBMCs from blood, collected approximately 13 days after vaccination. The chain carries TRBV20-1 and TRBJ2-1, with TRBD2 identical over 11 bases. The clonotype comes from a man between 45 and 60 years old who received an inactivated influenza vaccine. In DNA, the CDR3 is TGCAGTGCTAGAGAGTTAGCGGGAGGGCCCTACAATGAGCAGTTCTTC. The encoded protein is CSARELAGGPYNEQFF.